A single sample gave rise to the 14 T cell receptor beta chains below, sequenced in a study of blood T cell repertoires in COVID-19. The table came from immunoSEQ multiplex PCR; TCRdb's copy has only in-frame clones and leaves some out. The data contain over 120,000 clones, about 80% of them singletons. The sequenced material came from PBMCs or T cells enriched from blood (not recorded which). The origin of the receptors is a man in his fifties who had recovered from COVID-19.

This clone was found a few times. This chain uses TRBV11-2 with TRBJ1-6; 9 nucleotides agree with TRBD1. CDR3 length: 15 amino acids. The germline V gene has CDR1 SGHAT and CDR2 FQNNGV. J gave up 9 bases and V 5 bases, and 8 bases lay outside the gene matches. Written as DNA, the CDR3 is TGTGCCAGCAGCGTAGCCGGGACAGGGACTTCACCCCTCCACTTT. Its protein is CASSVAGTGTSPLHF.

The chain carries TRBV6-5 and TRBJ1-3, with 7 bases lining up with TRBD1. Germline CDR1 is MNHEY and CDR2 is SVGAGI. The trim removed 6 bases at V and 2 bases at J, leaving 7 bases unmatched. The CDR3 has 15 residues. The CDR3 loop reads CASRPTGDAGNTIYF. In DNA form, the CDR3 reads TGTGCCAGCAGACCTACAGGGGACGCTGGAAACACCATATATTTT.

The chain couples TRBV7-2 to TRBJ1-4; TRBD1 agrees at 9 bases. Trimming removed 4 bases from V and 7 bases from J; junction bases left unmatched: 7. Looked up from germline, CDR1 is SGHTA and CDR2 is FQGNSA. This CDR3 spans 15 amino acids. For the CDR3, the DNA is TGTGCCAGCAGCTCCCCGGGACAGGGTCGTGAAAAACTGTTTTTT. Amino acids: CASSSPGQGREKLFF.

This chain links TRBV7-9 with TRBJ1-5; D might be TRBD1 (6 bases). Trimming left V 4 bases short and J 4 bases short, with 14 bases between. The CDR3 contains 15 residues. The germline gives CDR1 SEHNR, CDR2 FQNEAQ (reference sequence). The CDR3 spells CASSSSGTLNQPQHF. The CDR3 nucleotides read TGTGCCAGCAGCTCATCCGGGACACTAAATCAGCCCCAGCATTTT.

At least ten counts were recorded for this clone. This chain links TRBV10-3 with TRBJ2-1; 12 nucleotides match TRBD2. Trimming at V came to 0 bases and at J to 9 bases, leaving 6 bases not matched to a gene. CDR1 and CDR2 (germline): ENHRY, SYGVKD. The CDR3 has 16 amino acids. CDR3 coding DNA: TGTGCCATCAGTGAGTCCCTAGCGGGGGGGCCGAGTGAGCAGTTCTTC. It codes for CAISESLAGGPSEQFF.

This clone has only a few counts. V gene TRBV2 combines with J gene TRBJ1-4; the D gene is possibly TRBD1 (6 bases). The CDR3 has 14 residues. The V end was cut by 4 bases, the J end by 5 bases, with 11 bases between. The germline CDR1 and CDR2 sequences are SNHLY and FYNNEI. In nucleotides, the CDR3 is TGTGCCAGCAGTGCCGGGGGGCGCAATGAAAAACTGTTTTTT. As protein: CASSAGGRNEKLFF.

V and J are TRBV4-2 and TRBJ2-2, with 15 bases that match TRBD2. The CDR3 has 17 residues. Germline assignment: CDR1 LGHNA and CDR2 YNFKEQ. J gave up 5 bases and V 0 bases, and 1 base lay outside the gene matches. CDR3 DNA sequence: TGTGCCAGCAGCCAAGAAGGACTAGCGGGGGGGACCGGGGAGCTGTTTTTT. Residues: CASSQEGLAGGTGELFF.

The chain uses TRBV11-2 and TRBJ2-7; 11 positions match TRBD2. Germline CDR1 reads SGHAT; CDR2 reads FQNNGV. This CDR3 is built from 14 residues. V trimming: 7 bases; J trimming: 9 bases; junction bases outside the gene matches: 11. The CDR3 DNA reads TGTGCCAGCACCTCTAGCGGGGGGTCACGCGGGCAGTACTTC. Encoded protein: CASTSSGGSRGQYF. The complete variable domain, with remaining parts taken from reference TRBV11-2 and TRBJ2-7, reads EAGVAQSPRYKIIEKRQSVAFWCNPISGHATLYWYQQILGQGPKLLIQFQNNGVVDDSQLPKDRFSAERLKGVDSTLKIQPAKLEDSAVYLCASTSSGGSRGQYFGPGTRLTVT.

This clone was counted only a few times. The V call is TRBV30, the J call TRBJ1-2; 10 positions match TRBD1. The CDR3 spans 15 residues. Germline-derived CDR1 and CDR2 are GTSNPN and SVGIG (reference sequence). The junction had 4 bases not matched to a gene; V was cut back by 1 base and J by 2 bases. The CDR3 reads CAWSAGTGANYGYTF. CDR3 nucleotide sequence: TGTGCCTGGAGTGCTGGGACAGGGGCAAACTATGGCTACACCTTC.

The chain recombines TRBV19 with TRBJ1-4; a weak D match, TRBD1 (5 bases). V gave up 6 bases and J gave up 0 bases, with 8 bases separating them. The CDR3 spans 14 residues. Per germline, CDR1 LNHDA and CDR2 SQIVND (reference sequence). The CDR3 loop reads CASRQQATNEKLFF. The DNA of the CDR3 is TGTGCCAGTAGACAACAGGCAACTAATGAAAAACTGTTTTTT.

The genes are TRBV6-2 or TRBV6-3 and TRBJ2-5; no firm D call. The CDR3 is 14 amino acids. Looked up from germline, CDR1 is MNHEY and CDR2 is SVGEGT. V dropped 0 bases and J dropped 0 bases, with 5 bases sitting between them. The CDR3 DNA follows: TGTGCCAGCAGTTACTCTTCATACCAAGAGACCCAGTACTTC. Its translation: CASSYSSYQETQYF.

The V gene is TRBV30, the J gene TRBJ1-2; 9 bases line up with TRBD1. Germline CDR1 GTSNPN, CDR2 SVGIG (reference sequence). The CDR3 runs to 14 residues. The trim removed 2 bases at V and 5 bases at J, leaving 6 bases unmatched. In DNA form, the CDR3 reads TGTGCCTGGAGTAAGGACAGGGGTAATTATGGCTACACCTTC. This gives the protein CAWSKDRGNYGYTF.

This chain connects TRBV5-1 to TRBJ1-2; TRBD1 might be the D (6 bases). With 4 bases removed from V and 1 base from J, the gap between germline ends came to 20 bases. Germline values: CDR1 SGHRS, CDR2 YFSETQ. The CDR3 is 17 residues long. The CDR3 nucleotides read TGCGCCAGCAGCCCCCGGACAGAGGCCTGGGGTAACTATGGCTACACCTTC. Protein: CASSPRTEAWGNYGYTF.

This rearrangement joins TRBV5-1 to TRBJ1-1; TRBD1 agrees at 8 bases. There are 15 residues in the CDR3. V shed 1 base, J shed 1 base, and the junction held 3 bases outside the gene matches. Germline loops: CDR1 SGHRS, CDR2 YFSETQ. CDR3 DNA: TGCGCCAGCAGCTTGCTTACAGGGGGGAACACTGAAGCTTTCTTT. This gives the protein CASSLLTGGNTEAFF. Complete variable domain (other parts from reference TRBV5-1 and TRBJ1-1): KAGVTQTPRYLIKTRGQQVTLSCSPISGHRSVSWYQQTPGQGLQFLFEYFSETQRNKGNFPGRFSGRQFSNSRSEMNVSTLELGDSALYLCASSLLTGGNTEAFFGQGTRLTVV.